This entry is about one T cell receptor (beta chain). No antigen is known for it. Per-base qualities were not stored, and no clone one base away is much larger. The immunoSEQ Assay, a bias-controlled multiplex PCR, was used to amplify TCRbeta CDR3 regions from genomic DNA. The paper's data handling went like this. The number of nucleated cells in each sample was estimated by amplification of reference gene primers within the assay. Sequence reads were collapsed and filtered to measure the absolute abundance of every unique TCRbeta CDR3 rearrangement. For each sample, productive Simpson clonality was calculated by taking the square root of Simpson's diversity index across productive rearrangements. What TCRdb holds here is the immuneACCESS table cut down to in-frame rearrangements. Part of the clones is not present; checked against another copy, under half of the missing clones reflect an unresolved V gene, and the others are unexplained. D and trimming were read from the DNA, whereas the V and J calls and clone size are those reported in that table. This sample lists 200,000 to 250,000 clones; roughly 86% were detected once. Of the sample, about 2.1% falls within the top ten clones.

These data originate in a study of blood T cell repertoires in COVID-19 (dated by TCRdb to the early 2020s). Context from the whole study: The collaborator samples originated in the United States, Italy and Spain and spanned the acute and convalescent phases of COVID-19. The material from the prospective study consisted of cDNA or gDNA derived from T cells, B-cell-depleted T cells, or PBMCs. The dataset comprised deeply sampled blood TCRbeta repertoires from subjects exposed to, actively infected with, or recovered from COVID-19. A freely available public database, intended as a resource for researchers studying the immune response to SARS-CoV-2, is where the repertoires were released. The samples were drawn from the first 160 participants of the ongoing ImmuneRACE study and from some 1,300 subjects provided by 6 global collaborators. A de-identified subject ID, COVID-19 status, age in years and sex were almost always included in the sample metadata. HLA class I and class II types, where available, came from metadata supplied by the sample provider rather than from assay-based typing. What the study reported, not specific to this receptor: The amount of clinical and demographic metadata varied by source and participant and was provided uncurated.

Participants in the prospective study were aged 18 to 89 years, lived in about two dozen United States geographic areas, and enrolled through a virtual design. Cohort assignment in the prospective study relied on participant-reported clinical history from a screening survey and a study questionnaire. For ImmuneRACE Cohort 3, a participant was defined as recovered based on two consecutive negative NP/OP PCR tests, clearance by a healthcare professional, or resolution of symptoms. Mobile phlebotomists in the prospective study collected whole blood, serum and a nasopharyngeal or oropharyngeal swab from every participant. Participants in the prospective study had the option to provide additional blood draws and questionnaires over an approximately 2-month period. Prospective study blood samples were shipped either frozen or at room temperature before DNA extraction. From V the trimming removes 5 bases and from J it removes 2 bases, while the gene matches leave 8 bases of the junction unaccounted for. From the cysteine up to the phenylalanine, the CDR3 has a length of 16 residues. Of all the DNA, just the CDR3 is kept, 48 bases in frame from base 1. CDR1 and CDR2, looked up from the germline V gene, are MDHEN and SYDVKM.

Sequencing was done on a sample of PBMCs or T cells enriched from blood (not recorded which). The clonotype comes from a woman aged 50 to 65 who had recovered from COVID-19. The rearranged segments are TRBV28 and TRBJ1-5; a stretch of 8 junction bases matches TRBD1. In nucleotide form, the sequence is TGTGCCAGCAGTCCCCGGACAGGGCAACGCAATCAGCCCCAGCATTTT. The resulting protein is CASSPRTGQRNQPQHF.